The clone carrying this T cell receptor beta chain was counted a few times. The data belong to a study of blood T cells in healthy people across ages. Donor samples were obtained from healthy Caucasian individuals from Russia, aged 6 to 90. The total RNA that was extracted per sample amounted to at least 5 micrograms. Sample-barcoded 5' priming and a J-beta primer mix drove a second PCR of about 6 to 12 cycles. TCRdb re-called the 5' RACE reads with MiXCR, one entry per CDR3 protein. The table has roughly 800,000 distinct CDR3 sequences, roughly 25% seen once; the top ten hold roughly a tenth. The data were also submitted as part of a second study, on T cells of mothers and their children. According to that study: The study found thymic selection shapes TCR recombination output similarly in related and unrelated pairs.

This TCR came from a boy aged 5-17 years in good health. The sample consisted of blood.

The CDR3 reads CASSLQTENEQFF. The CDR3 DNA follows: TGTGCCAGCAGCTTACAAACTGAAAATGAGCAGTTCTTC. V gene TRBV7-2 combines with J gene TRBJ2-1, with D uncertain. Trimming took off 2 bases at V and 7 bases at J, with 9 bases between the two ends. Germline assignment: CDR1 SGHTA and CDR2 FQGNSA. This CDR3 spans 13 amino acids.